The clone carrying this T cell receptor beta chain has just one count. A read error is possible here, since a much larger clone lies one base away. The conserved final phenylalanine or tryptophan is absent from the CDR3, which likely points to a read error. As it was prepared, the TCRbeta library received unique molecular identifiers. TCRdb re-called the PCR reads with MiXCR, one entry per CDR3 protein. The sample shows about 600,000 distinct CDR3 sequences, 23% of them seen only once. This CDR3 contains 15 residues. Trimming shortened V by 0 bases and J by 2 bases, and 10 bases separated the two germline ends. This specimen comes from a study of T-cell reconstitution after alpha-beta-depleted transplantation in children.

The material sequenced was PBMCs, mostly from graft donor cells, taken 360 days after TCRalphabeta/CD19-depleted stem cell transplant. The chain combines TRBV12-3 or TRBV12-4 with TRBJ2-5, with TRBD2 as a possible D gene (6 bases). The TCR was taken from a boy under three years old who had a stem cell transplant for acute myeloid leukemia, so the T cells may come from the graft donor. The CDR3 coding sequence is TGTGCCAGCAGTTTAGCGCGGGGACGGCAAGAGACCCAGTACTTG. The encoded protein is CASSLARGRQETQYL.